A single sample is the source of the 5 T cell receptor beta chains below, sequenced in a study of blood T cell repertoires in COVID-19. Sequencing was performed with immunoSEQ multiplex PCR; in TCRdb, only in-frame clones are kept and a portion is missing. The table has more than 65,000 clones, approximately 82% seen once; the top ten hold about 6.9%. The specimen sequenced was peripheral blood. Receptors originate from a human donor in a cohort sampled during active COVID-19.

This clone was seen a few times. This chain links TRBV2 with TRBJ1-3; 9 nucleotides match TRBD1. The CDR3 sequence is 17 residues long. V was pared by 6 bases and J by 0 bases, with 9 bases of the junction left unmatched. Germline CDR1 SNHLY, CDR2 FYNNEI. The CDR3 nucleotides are TGTGCCAGCAGGTTGGGACAGGGCCGCCACTCTGGAAACACCATATATTTT. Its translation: CASRLGQGRHSGNTIYF.

As DNA, the CDR3 is TGTGCCAGCAGTGAAGCGCCCAGATACGAGCAGTACTTC. Translated, it gives CASSEAPRYEQYF. The rearrangement links TRBV6-1 to TRBJ2-7; D unresolved. The CDR3 has 13 amino acids. Per the germline V gene, CDR1 is MNHNS and CDR2 is SASEGT. Trimming pared 0 bases from V and 4 bases from J, leaving 7 bases between.

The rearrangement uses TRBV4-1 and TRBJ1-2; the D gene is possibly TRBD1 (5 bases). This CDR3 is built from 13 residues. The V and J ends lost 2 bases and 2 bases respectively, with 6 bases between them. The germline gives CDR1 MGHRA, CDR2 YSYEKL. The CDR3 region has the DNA TGCGCCAGCAGCCAACAGGGAAACTATGGCTACACCTTC. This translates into CASSQQGNYGYTF.

The CDR3 loop reads CASSSLDRATTGANVLTF. In DNA form, the CDR3 reads TGTGCCAGCAGCTCGTTGGACAGGGCTACTACTGGGGCCAACGTCCTGACTTTC. The rearrangement joins TRBV7-6 to TRBJ2-6, with TRBD1 matching 8 bases. V was pared by 4 bases and J by 2 bases, with 10 bases of the junction left unmatched. The germline V gene has CDR1 SGHVS and CDR2 FNYEAQ. The CDR3 totals 18 residues.

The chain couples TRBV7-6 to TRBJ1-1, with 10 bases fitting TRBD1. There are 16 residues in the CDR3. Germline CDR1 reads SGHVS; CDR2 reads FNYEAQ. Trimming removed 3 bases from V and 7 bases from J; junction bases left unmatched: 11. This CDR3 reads CASSFERQGANHEAFF. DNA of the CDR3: TGTGCCAGCAGCTTCGAACGACAGGGGGCGAACCATGAAGCTTTCTTT.